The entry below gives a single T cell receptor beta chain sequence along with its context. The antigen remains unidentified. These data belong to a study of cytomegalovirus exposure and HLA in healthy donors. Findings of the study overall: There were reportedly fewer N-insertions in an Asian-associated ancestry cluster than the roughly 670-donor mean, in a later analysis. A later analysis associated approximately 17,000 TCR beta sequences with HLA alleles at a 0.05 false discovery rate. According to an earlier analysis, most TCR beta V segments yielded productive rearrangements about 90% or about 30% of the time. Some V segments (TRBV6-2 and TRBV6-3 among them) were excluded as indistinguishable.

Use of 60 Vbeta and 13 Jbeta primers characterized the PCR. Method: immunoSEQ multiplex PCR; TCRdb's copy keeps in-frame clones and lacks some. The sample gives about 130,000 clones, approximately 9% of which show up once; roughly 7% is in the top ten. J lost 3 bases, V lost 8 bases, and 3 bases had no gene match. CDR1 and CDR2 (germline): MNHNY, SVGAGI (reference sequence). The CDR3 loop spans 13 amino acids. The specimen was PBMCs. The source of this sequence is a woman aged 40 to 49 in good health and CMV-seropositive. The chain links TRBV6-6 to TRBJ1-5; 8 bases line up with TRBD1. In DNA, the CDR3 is TGTGCCAGCGGACAGGGCTACAATCAGCCCCAGCATTTT. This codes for CASGQGYNQPQHF.